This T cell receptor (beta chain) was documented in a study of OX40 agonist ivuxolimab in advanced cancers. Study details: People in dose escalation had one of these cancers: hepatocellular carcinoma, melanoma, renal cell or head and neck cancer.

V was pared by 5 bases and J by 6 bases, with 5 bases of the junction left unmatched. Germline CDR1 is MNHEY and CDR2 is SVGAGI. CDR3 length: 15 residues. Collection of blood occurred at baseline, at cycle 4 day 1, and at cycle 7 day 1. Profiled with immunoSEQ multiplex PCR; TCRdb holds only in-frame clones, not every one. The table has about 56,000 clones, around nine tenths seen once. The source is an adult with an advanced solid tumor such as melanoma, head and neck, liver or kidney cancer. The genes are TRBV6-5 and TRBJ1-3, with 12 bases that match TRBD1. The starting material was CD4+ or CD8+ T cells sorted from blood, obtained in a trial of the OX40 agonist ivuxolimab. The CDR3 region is CASSPGTGGENTIYF. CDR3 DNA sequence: TGTGCCAGCAGTCCCGGGACAGGGGGCGAAAACACCATATATTTT.